Sequencing of this TCR beta chain was carried out in a study of cytomegalovirus exposure and HLA in healthy donors. The study ran its PCR with 60 Vbeta and 13 Jbeta primers. Clones were read by immunoSEQ multiplex PCR, and TCRdb kept only the in-frame ones, dropping some. The ten top clones account for roughly 2.5%, within a sample of roughly 120,000 clones. With regard to this clone: Its antigen remains unidentified.

The CDR3 has 14 residues. CDR1 SGHRS and CDR2 YFSETQ come from the germline V gene. The ends were cut back, 4 bases at V and 2 bases at J, with 13 bases in the middle. General study results and limits: In a later analysis, HLA-associated beta chains showed higher expansion and lower generation probabilities than comparable chains.

The sequencing input was PBMCs. This receptor was identified in a man aged 25-45 years in good health and CMV-seronegative. V is TRBV5-1 and J is TRBJ2-7; no clear D gene. CDR3 residues: CASSLQTTTYEQYF. Written as DNA, the CDR3 is TGCGCCAGCAGCCTCCAGACAACCACCTACGAGCAGTACTTC.